The 18 T cell receptor beta chains listed next were all sequenced from one sample in a study of neurological immune-mediated disorders. The time point is: technical triplicate 3. Each CDR3 protein gets one entry after TCRdb re-called the 5' RACE reads with MiXCR. Of 45,000 or so distinct CDR3 sequences listed, about 22% are singletons. Sequencing was carried out using PBMCs. The receptors derive from a man in his sixties with HTLV-1-associated myelopathy (HAM/TSP).

This clonotype was seen at least ten times. The chain employs TRBV5-1 and TRBJ2-7, with TRBD1 matching over 8 bases. V trimming: 4 bases; J trimming: 6 bases; junction bases outside the gene matches: 6. The CDR3 is made up of 13 amino acids. Germline assignment: CDR1 SGHRS and CDR2 YFSETQ. The CDR3 region is CASSALQGGEQYF. The CDR3 DNA sequence: TGCGCCAGCAGCGCGCTACAGGGGGGCGAGCAGTACTTC.

The sample holds many counts of this clonotype. J is TRBJ2-3 and V is TRBV27; 7 bases agree with TRBD1. Trimming at V came to 5 bases and at J to 0 bases, leaving 8 bases not matched to a gene. The CDR3 loop spans 16 amino acids. Germline V CDR1 and CDR2: MNHEY, SMNVEV (reference sequence). CDR3 sequence (DNA): TGTGCCAGCAGTACCAACAGGGGTGAGAGCACAGATACGCAGTATTTT. Residues: CASSTNRGESTDTQYF.

This clonotype has a count of ten or more. The rearrangement joins TRBV6-5 to TRBJ2-7; TRBD2 aligns across 8 bases. V lost 9 bases, J lost 0 bases, and 4 bases stayed unmatched. The CDR3 is made up of 13 amino acids. CDR1 is MNHEY, CDR2 SVGAGI, per germline. The CDR3 sequence: CASRSGSSYEQYF. Here the CDR3 DNA reads TGTGCCAGTCGAAGCGGGAGCTCCTACGAGCAGTACTTC.

This clonotype was seen repeatedly, ten times or more. The chain uses TRBV28 and TRBJ2-5; D ambiguous. The CDR3 spans 13 residues. Trimming removed 2 bases at V and 0 bases at J, with 4 bases between. CDR1 and CDR2 from the germline V gene are MDHEN and SYDVKM. The CDR3 sequence is CASSLGDQETQYF. The CDR3 DNA follows: TGTGCCAGCAGTTTAGGGGACCAAGAGACCCAGTACTTC.

The chain carries TRBV4-1 and TRBJ2-7; D gene unclear. Trimming took 4 bases from V and 6 from J, leaving 16 bases between them. The CDR3 covers 14 residues. Looked up from germline, CDR1 is MGHRA and CDR2 is YSYEKL. This CDR3 reads CASSPQEGLSEQYF. CDR3 nucleotides: TGCGCCAGCAGCCCTCAGGAAGGGCTCAGCGAGCAGTACTTC.

This clonotype was detected many times. The genes are TRBV5-1 and TRBJ2-7; 7 bases are a match to TRBD2. The CDR3 has 14 residues. The germline gives CDR1 SGHRS, CDR2 YFSETQ. V shed 1 base, J shed 0 bases, and the junction held 1 base outside the gene matches. CDR3 sequence (DNA): TGCGCCAGCAGCTTGTGGGAGGGCTCCTACGAGCAGTACTTC. It is translated as CASSLWEGSYEQYF.

This clonotype was seen ten or more times. The chain has TRBV6-6 and TRBJ1-1; TRBD1 is a possible D gene (5 bases). Trimming pared 2 bases from V and 1 base from J, leaving 8 bases between. The CDR3 loop spans 14 amino acids. Per germline, CDR1 MNHNY and CDR2 SVGAGI (reference sequence). The CDR3 loop is CASSYLRENTEAFF. CDR3 coding DNA: TGTGCCAGCAGTTACCTCAGGGAGAACACTGAAGCTTTCTTT.

Many counts were recorded for this clonotype. The chain carries TRBV18 and TRBJ1-2, with D tentatively TRBD1 (6 bases). Germline CDR1 reads KGHSH; CDR2 reads LQKENI. This CDR3 comprises 15 residues. V was trimmed by 3 bases and J by 3 bases, leaving 14 bases between them. This CDR3 reads CASSPLQGSDYGYTF. The CDR3 nucleotides read TGTGCCAGCTCACCGCTACAGGGTTCGGACTATGGCTACACCTTC. Complete variable domain (other parts from reference TRBV18 and TRBJ1-2): NAGVMQNPRHLVRRRGQEARLRCSPMKGHSHVYWYRQLPEEGLKFMVYLQKENIIDESGMPKERFSAEFPKEGPSILRIQQVVRGDSAAYFCASSPLQGSDYGYTFGSGTRLTVV.

This chain uses TRBV2 with TRBJ1-4; 7 nucleotides agree with TRBD1. The J segment lost 5 bases and the V segment lost 11 bases, leaving 8 bases of the junction unmatched. The CDR3 sequence is 13 residues long. The germline CDR1 and CDR2 sequences are SNHLY and FYNNEI. The CDR3 DNA reads as TGTGCCGGACGGGACAGTTCAAATGAAAAACTGTTTTTT. Residues: CAGRDSSNEKLFF. Filled out from reference TRBV2 and TRBJ1-4, the complete variable domain reads EPEVTQTPSHQVTQMGQEVILRCVPISNHLYFYWYRQILGQKVEFLVSFYNNEISEKSEIFDDQFSVERPDGSNFTLKIRSTKLEDSAMYFCAGRDSSNEKLFFGSGTQLSVL.

At least ten counts were recorded for this clonotype. The chain uses TRBV5-1 and TRBJ1-1, with no clear D. This CDR3 contains 12 residues. Trimming removed 5 bases at V and 1 base at J, with 6 bases between. The germline gives CDR1 SGHRS, CDR2 YFSETQ. CDR3 amino acids: CASSSGNTEAFF. As DNA, the CDR3 is TGCGCCAGCAGTTCGGGGAACACTGAAGCTTTCTTT. Complete variable domain (other parts from reference TRBV5-1 and TRBJ1-1): KAGVTQTPRYLIKTRGQQVTLSCSPISGHRSVSWYQQTPGQGLQFLFEYFSETQRNKGNFPGRFSGRQFSNSRSEMNVSTLELGDSALYLCASSSGNTEAFFGQGTRLTVV.

This rearrangement joins TRBV6-5 to TRBJ1-5, with 7 bases identical to TRBD1. Per the germline V gene, CDR1 is MNHEY and CDR2 is SVGAGI. The CDR3 extends over 13 amino acids. The ends lost 5 bases at V and 11 bases at J; junction bases unmatched: 9. CDR3 sequence: CASSQGVGQTQHF. CDR3 nucleotide sequence: TGTGCCAGCAGTCAGGGGGTCGGACAGACCCAGCATTTT.

This clonotype was detected a few times. V usage is TRBV7-2 and J usage is TRBJ2-1; weak D call: TRBD1 (6 bases). In germline, CDR1 is SGHTA, CDR2 FQGNSA. Trimming removed 5 bases from V and 6 bases from J, with 14 bases in between. The CDR3 is made up of 14 amino acids. The CDR3 protein is CASSRQGRGNEQFF. The CDR3 DNA reads TGTGCCAGCAGCCGTCAGGGCAGGGGCAATGAGCAGTTCTTC.

This clonotype was picked up one time. The rearrangement joins TRBV18 to TRBJ2-3; the D is unclear. The CDR3 runs 12 residues. Germline loops: CDR1 KGHSH, CDR2 LQKENI. V lost 2 bases and J lost 2, with 2 bases in between. The CDR3 sequence: CASSPFTDTQYF. As DNA, the CDR3 is TGTGCCAGCTCACCATTCACAGATACGCAGTATTTT.

The table lists this clonotype with many counts. The chain combines TRBV2 with TRBJ2-3; D is unclear. Trimming shortened V by 4 bases and J by 5 bases, and 16 bases separated the two germline ends. Germline CDR1 SNHLY, CDR2 FYNNEI. The CDR3 covers 15 residues. DNA for the CDR3: TGTGCCAGCAGTGGGATCGAGAAGGGTGAAGATACGCAGTATTTT. This encodes CASSGIEKGEDTQYF.

Many counts were recorded for this clonotype. The rearrangement joins TRBV10-3 to TRBJ1-1; no firm D call. The CDR3 is 13 amino acids. Trimming removed 10 bases at V and 1 base at J, with 13 bases between. Germline CDR1 reads ENHRY; CDR2 reads SYGVKD. CDR3 nucleotide sequence: TGTGCCACCTCGAGAGACCAGAACACTGAAGCTTTCTTT. Translating gives CATSRDQNTEAFF.

This clonotype came up many times. The CDR3 loop is CSARDGAGGQKLFF. The DNA of the CDR3 is TGCAGTGCTAGAGATGGGGCAGGGGGCCAGAAACTGTTTTTT. This chain connects TRBV20-1 to TRBJ1-4; 8 bases agree with TRBD1. Trimming at V came to 0 bases and at J to 11 bases, leaving 8 bases not matched to a gene. CDR3 length: 14 residues. Germline values: CDR1 DFQATT, CDR2 SNEGSKA (reference sequence).

J is TRBJ2-1 and V is TRBV18, with TRBD1 identical over 10 bases. V shed 0 bases, J shed 6 bases, and the junction held 2 bases outside the gene matches. This CDR3 comprises 15 residues. Germline V lookup: CDR1 KGHSH, CDR2 LQKENI. CDR3 amino acids: CASSPPGQGLNEQFF. CDR3 DNA sequence: TGTGCCAGCTCACCACCGGGACAGGGGCTCAATGAGCAGTTCTTC.

This clonotype was recorded many times. The chain uses TRBV20-1 and TRBJ2-5; TRBD1 matches at 7 bases. CDR3 length equals 16 residues. Germline loops: CDR1 DFQATT, CDR2 SNEGSKA (reference sequence). The V gene end was trimmed by 1 base and the J gene end by 3 bases; junction bases not matched to a gene: 11. The CDR3 bases are TGCAGTGCTAGAGGGGGACAGCCTTATAGAAAAGAGACCCAGTACTTC. It specifies CSARGGQPYRKETQYF.